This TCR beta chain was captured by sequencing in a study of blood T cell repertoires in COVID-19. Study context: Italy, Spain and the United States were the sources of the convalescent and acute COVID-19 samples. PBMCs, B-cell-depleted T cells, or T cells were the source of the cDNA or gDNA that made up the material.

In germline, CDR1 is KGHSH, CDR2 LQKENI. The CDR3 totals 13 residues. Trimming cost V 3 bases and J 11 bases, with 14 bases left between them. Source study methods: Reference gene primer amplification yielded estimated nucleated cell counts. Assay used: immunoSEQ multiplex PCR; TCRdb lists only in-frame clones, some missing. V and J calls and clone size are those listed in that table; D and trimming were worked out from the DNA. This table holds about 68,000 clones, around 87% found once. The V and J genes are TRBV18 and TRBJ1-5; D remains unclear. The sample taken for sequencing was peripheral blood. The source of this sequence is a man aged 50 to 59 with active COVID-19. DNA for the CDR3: TGTGCCAGCTCACCCCCCCCCGGGGAATCCCAGCATTTT. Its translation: CASSPPPGESQHF.